This is a list of T cell receptor beta chains from one sample in a study of T cell responses to AZD1222 COVID-19 vaccine. Generated by immunoSEQ multiplex PCR, the TCRdb table keeps only in-frame clones and is missing some. Of 150,000 to 200,000 clones in the sample, about 95% were seen once. Sequenced material: peripheral blood, taken on day 0 of AZD1222 vaccination. These receptors originate from an adult in good health. Each CDR3 is given with its conserved first and last residue. Fields, in order: clone size, D gene, V gene, J gene, CDR3 protein, CDR3 DNA. A D gene is named only where the DNA matches it firmly. Size tells how often a clone was seen (once, few, many) or the class of an expanded clone, and some rows leave it out.

clone size: once; D gene: TRBD1; V gene: TRBV30; J gene: TRBJ1-4; CDR3 protein: CAWSWDRLNEKLFF; CDR3 DNA: TGTGCCTGGAGTTGGGACAGACTAAATGAAAAACTGTTTTTT
clone size: NA; D gene: NA; V gene: TRBV19; J gene: TRBJ2-1; CDR3 protein: CASSIAGVGNEQFF; CDR3 DNA: TGTGCCAGTAGTATAGCGGGAGTAGGAAATGAGCAGTTCTTC
clone size: NA; D gene: NA; V gene: TRBV10-3; J gene: TRBJ1-1; CDR3 protein: CAISTAPPEAFF; CDR3 DNA: TGTGCCATCAGTACGGCCCCTCCCGAAGCTTTCTTT
clone size: NA; D gene: TRBD1; V gene: TRBV27; J gene: TRBJ2-1; CDR3 protein: CASSPNRGPYNEQFF; CDR3 DNA: TGTGCCAGCAGTCCTAACAGGGGACCCTACAATGAGCAGTTCTTC
clone size: NA; D gene: TRBD1; V gene: TRBV7-9; J gene: TRBJ2-1; CDR3 protein: CASSLSGTGGNEQFF; CDR3 DNA: TGTGCCAGCAGCCTCTCCGGGACAGGGGGTAATGAGCAGTTCTTC
clone size: once; D gene: NA; V gene: TRBV6-5; J gene: TRBJ2-7; CDR3 protein: CASVSTGTREQYF; CDR3 DNA: TGTGCCAGCGTTAGTACCGGGACGAGGGAGCAGTACTTC
clone size: NA; D gene: TRBD1; V gene: TRBV5-4; J gene: TRBJ1-6; CDR3 protein: CASSLALGQAGPNSPLHF; CDR3 DNA: TGTGCCAGCAGCTTGGCCCTGGGACAGGCCGGTCCCAATTCACCCCTCCACTTT
clone size: NA; D gene: NA; V gene: TRBV11-1; J gene: TRBJ2-1; CDR3 protein: CASSWRSASNEQFF; CDR3 DNA: TGTGCCAGCAGCTGGCGATCGGCCAGCAATGAGCAGTTCTTC
clone size: NA; D gene: NA; V gene: TRBV28; J gene: TRBJ1-1; CDR3 protein: CASTEWSTNTEAFF; CDR3 DNA: TGTGCCAGCACGGAGTGGTCTACGAACACTGAAGCTTTCTTT
clone size: NA; D gene: TRBD1; V gene: TRBV18; J gene: TRBJ1-6; CDR3 protein: CASSLDRANSPLHF; CDR3 DNA: TGTGCCAGCTCACTCGACAGGGCAAATTCACCCCTCCACTTT
clone size: NA; D gene: NA; V gene: TRBV7-9; J gene: TRBJ2-1; CDR3 protein: CASSLDGGDEQFF; CDR3 DNA: TGTGCCAGCAGCCTAGATGGGGGTGATGAGCAGTTCTTC
clone size: NA; D gene: TRBD2; V gene: TRBV28; J gene: TRBJ2-1; CDR3 protein: CASGLAGGRNEQFF; CDR3 DNA: TGTGCCAGCGGACTAGCGGGAGGTCGCAATGAGCAGTTCTTC
clone size: NA; D gene: NA; V gene: TRBV5-1; J gene: TRBJ2-3; CDR3 protein: CASSLSDTQYF; CDR3 DNA: TGCGCCAGCAGCTTGTCTGATACGCAGTATTTT
clone size: few; D gene: TRBD2; V gene: TRBV28; J gene: TRBJ2-7; CDR3 protein: CASSLGGRRVYEQYF; CDR3 DNA: TGTGCCAGCAGTTTAGGCGGGAGGCGGGTTTACGAGCAGTACTTC
clone size: NA; D gene: NA; V gene: TRBV28; J gene: TRBJ2-1; CDR3 protein: CASRLRTGGPVGQFF; CDR3 DNA: TGTGCCAGCAGGCTACGGACGGGCGGACCCGTAGGACAGTTCTTC
clone size: once; D gene: NA; V gene: TRBV28; J gene: TRBJ2-6; CDR3 protein: CASTKRGSGANVLTF; CDR3 DNA: TGTGCCAGCACAAAGAGGGGGTCTGGGGCCAACGTCCTGACTTTC
clone size: once; D gene: NA; V gene: TRBV28; J gene: TRBJ2-1; CDR3 protein: CASSFGGHQEQFF; CDR3 DNA: TGTGCCAGCAGTTTCGGGGGCCACCAGGAGCAGTTCTTC
clone size: NA; D gene: NA; V gene: TRBV30; J gene: TRBJ1-5; CDR3 protein: CAWSHDRPTSNQPQHF; CDR3 DNA: TGTGCCTGGAGTCATGATCGCCCAACTAGCAATCAGCCCCAGCATTTT
clone size: once; D gene: TRBD2; V gene: TRBV27; J gene: TRBJ2-1; CDR3 protein: CASSLAGGYNEQFF; CDR3 DNA: TGTGCCAGCAGCTTAGCGGGAGGGTACAATGAGCAGTTCTTC
clone size: NA; D gene: NA; V gene: TRBV9; J gene: TRBJ2-3; CDR3 protein: CASSTFYRDTQYF; CDR3 DNA: TGTGCCAGCAGCACTTTTTACAGAGATACGCAGTATTTT
clone size: NA; D gene: TRBD2; V gene: TRBV6-5; J gene: TRBJ2-1; CDR3 protein: CASRASGIYNEQFF; CDR3 DNA: TGTGCCAGCAGGGCTAGCGGCATTTACAATGAGCAGTTCTTC
clone size: NA; D gene: NA; V gene: TRBV18; J gene: TRBJ1-6; CDR3 protein: CASSPTGSSYNSPLHF; CDR3 DNA: TGTGCCAGCTCACCGACCGGGAGCTCCTATAATTCACCCCTCCACTTT
clone size: NA; D gene: NA; V gene: TRBV27; J gene: TRBJ2-7; CDR3 protein: CASAWTVSYEQYF; CDR3 DNA: TGTGCCAGCGCATGGACAGTTTCCTACGAGCAGTACTTC
clone size: NA; D gene: NA; V gene: TRBV15; J gene: TRBJ2-3; CDR3 protein: CATSSPSTVRTDTQYF; CDR3 DNA: TGTGCCACCAGCTCCCCATCGACCGTTCGCACAGATACGCAGTATTTT
clone size: NA; D gene: NA; V gene: TRBV19; J gene: TRBJ1-1; CDR3 protein: CASSRAAGSTLMNTEAFF; CDR3 DNA: TGTGCCAGTAGTCGAGCGGCAGGTAGCACACTAATGAACACTGAAGCTTTCTTT
clone size: NA; D gene: NA; V gene: TRBV21-1; J gene: TRBJ1-4; CDR3 protein: CASSKALWEQGGEKLFF; CDR3 DNA: TGTGCCAGCAGCAAAGCGCTATGGGAACAGGGGGGTGAAAAACTGTTTTTT
clone size: NA; D gene: NA; V gene: TRBV13; J gene: TRBJ1-1; CDR3 protein: CASSPRRDPEAFF; CDR3 DNA: TGTGCCAGCAGCCCACGCCGGGACCCTGAAGCTTTCTTT
clone size: once; D gene: TRBD1; V gene: TRBV24-1; J gene: TRBJ1-5; CDR3 protein: CATSGGIESDNQPQHF; CDR3 DNA: TGTGCCACCTCAGGGGGTATTGAATCTGACAATCAGCCCCAGCATTTT
clone size: NA; D gene: NA; V gene: TRBV7-9; J gene: TRBJ1-2; CDR3 protein: CASSLEGGAYGYTF; CDR3 DNA: TGTGCCAGCAGCTTAGAAGGTGGTGCCTATGGCTACACCTTC
clone size: NA; D gene: TRBD2; V gene: TRBV5-6; J gene: TRBJ2-7; CDR3 protein: CASSFLGLGGEQYF; CDR3 DNA: TGTGCCAGCAGCTTTCTAGGACTAGGAGGGGAGCAGTACTTC
clone size: NA; D gene: TRBD1; V gene: TRBV27; J gene: TRBJ1-5; CDR3 protein: CASSSGTGYNQPQHF; CDR3 DNA: TGTGCCAGCAGCTCCGGGACAGGATATAATCAGCCCCAGCATTTT
clone size: NA; D gene: NA; V gene: TRBV10-2; J gene: TRBJ1-1; CDR3 protein: CASSSGAFEAFF; CDR3 DNA: TGCGCCAGCAGCTCAGGGGCGTTTGAAGCTTTCTTT
clone size: NA; D gene: NA; V gene: TRBV28; J gene: TRBJ1-5; CDR3 protein: CASSSQNQPQHF; CDR3 DNA: TGTGCCAGCAGTTCACAAAATCAGCCCCAGCATTTT
clone size: NA; D gene: TRBD2; V gene: TRBV5-5; J gene: TRBJ2-7; CDR3 protein: CASSMGLAGVIYEQYF; CDR3 DNA: TGTGCCAGCAGCATGGGACTAGCGGGAGTCATCTACGAGCAGTACTTC
clone size: NA; D gene: NA; V gene: TRBV12-3/TRBV12-4; J gene: TRBJ1-1; CDR3 protein: CASSFQGNTEAFF; CDR3 DNA: TGTGCCAGCAGTTTCCAGGGGAACACTGAAGCTTTCTTT
clone size: once; D gene: NA; V gene: TRBV5-1; J gene: TRBJ1-3; CDR3 protein: CASSLGTPRNTIYF; CDR3 DNA: TGCGCCAGCAGCCTCGGGACCCCGCGAAACACCATATATTTT
clone size: once; D gene: NA; V gene: TRBV6-5; J gene: TRBJ1-5; CDR3 protein: CASSKTGPSNQPQHF; CDR3 DNA: TGTGCCAGCAGTAAGACAGGCCCCAGCAATCAGCCCCAGCATTTT
clone size: NA; D gene: NA; V gene: TRBV6-5; J gene: TRBJ2-1; CDR3 protein: CASGTIAPSNEQFF; CDR3 DNA: TGTGCCAGCGGGACCATCGCCCCTTCCAATGAGCAGTTCTTC
clone size: NA; D gene: NA; V gene: TRBV6-5; J gene: TRBJ2-7; CDR3 protein: CASSSNYEQYF; CDR3 DNA: TGTGCCAGCAGTTCCAATTACGAGCAGTACTTC
clone size: once; D gene: NA; V gene: TRBV12-5; J gene: TRBJ1-1; CDR3 protein: CASGNGFRAFF; CDR3 DNA: TGTGCTAGTGGTAATGGGTTTCGGGCTTTCTTT
clone size: NA; D gene: NA; V gene: TRBV30; J gene: TRBJ1-4; CDR3 protein: CAWNLGNEKLFF; CDR3 DNA: TGTGCCTGGAATCTGGGGAATGAAAAACTGTTTTTT
clone size: NA; D gene: NA; V gene: TRBV30; J gene: TRBJ1-4; CDR3 protein: CAWGASVPFF; CDR3 DNA: TGTGCCTGGGGAGCCAGTGTACCGTTTTTT
clone size: once; D gene: TRBD1; V gene: TRBV5-4; J gene: TRBJ1-1; CDR3 protein: CASSNPVQGGLNTEAFF; CDR3 DNA: TGTGCCAGCAGCAATCCGGTACAGGGGGGGTTGAACACTGAAGCTTTCTTT
clone size: NA; D gene: NA; V gene: TRBV28; J gene: TRBJ1-5; CDR3 protein: CASTRGGPSNQPQHF; CDR3 DNA: TGTGCCAGCACCCGAGGGGGGCCGAGCAATCAGCCCCAGCATTTT
clone size: NA; D gene: NA; V gene: TRBV3-1/TRBV3-2; J gene: TRBJ1-5; CDR3 protein: CASSQDGNQPQHF; CDR3 DNA: TGTGCCAGCAGCCAAGATGGGAATCAGCCCCAGCATTTT
clone size: NA; D gene: TRBD2; V gene: TRBV9; J gene: TRBJ2-1; CDR3 protein: CASSTTHTSGSPAVF; CDR3 DNA: TGTGCCAGCAGCACAACCCATACTAGCGGGAGCCCCGCGGTCTTC
clone size: NA; D gene: NA; V gene: TRBV27; J gene: TRBJ1-2; CDR3 protein: CASTPAGLNYGYTF; CDR3 DNA: TGTGCCAGCACCCCGGCGGGGCTCAACTATGGCTACACCTTC
clone size: NA; D gene: TRBD1; V gene: TRBV15; J gene: TRBJ1-1; CDR3 protein: CATSRATGILGAFF; CDR3 DNA: TGTGCCACCAGCAGAGCGACAGGGATTTTGGGGGCTTTCTTT
clone size: once; D gene: TRBD2; V gene: TRBV30; J gene: TRBJ2-1; CDR3 protein: CAWSVLREGNEQFF; CDR3 DNA: TGTGCCTGGAGTGTACTTCGGGAGGGCAATGAGCAGTTCTTC
clone size: NA; D gene: TRBD1; V gene: TRBV7-3; J gene: TRBJ2-1; CDR3 protein: CASSTLGGTGWNEQFF; CDR3 DNA: TGTGCCAGCAGCACTCTCGGCGGGACAGGGTGGAATGAGCAGTTCTTC
clone size: NA; D gene: TRBD2; V gene: TRBV27; J gene: TRBJ2-7; CDR3 protein: CASSSRVPRGREGYEQYF; CDR3 DNA: TGTGCCAGCAGTTCGAGGGTCCCCCGCGGGCGGGAGGGCTACGAGCAGTACTTC
clone size: NA; D gene: NA; V gene: TRBV2; J gene: TRBJ1-1; CDR3 protein: CASSVRKPQGTEAFF; CDR3 DNA: TGTGCCAGCAGTGTGAGGAAGCCCCAGGGCACTGAAGCTTTCTTT
clone size: NA; D gene: NA; V gene: TRBV6-4; J gene: TRBJ2-6; CDR3 protein: CASSSGVGANVLTF; CDR3 DNA: TGTGCCAGCAGTTCAGGGGTTGGGGCCAACGTCCTGACTTTC
clone size: NA; D gene: NA; V gene: TRBV4-1; J gene: TRBJ1-1; CDR3 protein: CASSQDRRPLLEAFF; CDR3 DNA: TGCGCCAGCAGCCAAGATCGGAGGCCACTTCTTGAAGCTTTCTTT
clone size: NA; D gene: NA; V gene: TRBV10-3; J gene: TRBJ1-4; CDR3 protein: CAISLTATNEKLFF; CDR3 DNA: TGTGCCATCAGCTTGACAGCAACTAATGAAAAACTGTTTTTT
clone size: NA; D gene: NA; V gene: TRBV19; J gene: TRBJ1-1; CDR3 protein: CASSSPIRTEAFF; CDR3 DNA: TGTGCCAGTAGCTCCCCCATCCGGACTGAAGCTTTCTTT